These T cell receptor beta chains were read from a single sample in a study of shared clonotypes between healthy human individuals. Profiled with immunoSEQ multiplex PCR; TCRdb holds only in-frame clones, not every one. The sample carries about 2.1 million clones, roughly 95% recorded once. The sample was naive CD8+ T cells from PBMCs. The receptors originated from a man between 18 and 35 years old in good health. Some clones in this sample may be carry-over from other donors' samples. CDR3s include the opening cysteine and the closing phenylalanine or tryptophan. D genes are given only for firm matches. Size is stated for part of the rows, as once, few or many counts, or as a class when the clone is expanded.

TRBJ1-1 TRBD1 TRBV6-1 . CASRATGVNTEAFF TGTGCCAGCAGGGCGACAGGGGTTAACACTGAAGCTTTCTTT
TRBJ2-7 TRBD2 TRBV10-3 . CAISGTSITYEQYF TGTGCCATCAGTGGGACTAGCATTACCTACGAGCAGTACTTC
TRBJ2-1 . TRBV7-3 . CASSLTGLQAENNEQFF TGTGCCAGCAGCTTAACTGGCTTGCAAGCGGAGAACAATGAGCAGTTCTTC
TRBJ2-7 TRBD1 TRBV11-2 once CASSQPKGQYHEQYF TGTGCCAGCAGCCAGCCAAAGGGACAGTACCACGAGCAGTACTTC
TRBJ2-7 . TRBV19 . CASSVFTGTRYEQYF TGTGCCAGTAGTGTCTTTACCGGGACACGTTACGAGCAGTACTTC
TRBJ2-5 TRBD2 TRBV7-9 . CASSARGSGTQYF TGTGCCAGCAGCGCGCGGGGGTCTGGGACCCAGTACTTC
TRBJ2-5 TRBD2 TRBV5-1 . CASTLRAGLPQETQYF TGCGCCAGCACCCTGCGGGCGGGACTACCACAAGAGACCCAGTACTTC
TRBJ2-7 . TRBV10-1 . CASSESTYEQYF TGCGCCAGCAGTGAGTCGACCTACGAGCAGTACTTC
TRBJ2-6 . TRBV27 once CASRRPGSGANVLTF TGTGCCAGCAGAAGACCGGGCTCTGGGGCCAACGTCCTGACTTTC
TRBJ2-7 TRBD1 TRBV28 . CASSSTGGLSYEQYF TGTGCCAGCAGTTCGACAGGGGGTTTATCCTACGAGCAGTACTTC
TRBJ2-3 TRBD1 TRBV28 . CASSLGDRGQRDTQYF TGTGCCAGCAGTTTAGGGGACAGGGGGCAAAGAGATACGCAGTATTTT
TRBJ1-3 TRBD1 TRBV19 . CASGAGTGLSGNTIYF TGTGCCAGTGGGGCCGGGACAGGCCTTTCTGGAAACACCATATATTTT
TRBJ2-7 . TRBV4-3 . CASSQGTGDYEQYF TGCGCCAGCAGCCAAGGGACGGGAGACTACGAGCAGTACTTC
TRBJ2-7 . TRBV28 . CASSFLRGKRLYEQYF TGTGCCAGCAGTTTCTTAAGGGGAAAGAGGTTGTACGAGCAGTACTTC
TRBJ2-5 TRBD1 TRBV6-5 . CASSYSKRTGGETQYF TGTGCCAGCAGTTACTCTAAAAGGACAGGGGGGGAGACCCAGTACTTC
TRBJ2-5 TRBD2 TRBV7-9 . CASSSSGTAETQYF TGTGCCAGCAGTTCTAGCGGGACGGCAGAGACCCAGTACTTC
TRBJ1-1 . TRBV6-5 . CASSYSDPRAEAFF TGTGCCAGCAGTTACTCGGACCCGCGGGCTGAAGCTTTCTTT
TRBJ2-7 . TRBV7-2 . CASSPAGFVPYEQYF TGTGCCAGCAGCCCCGCGGGGTTCGTCCCCTACGAGCAGTACTTC
TRBJ2-3 . TRBV9 . CASSVEAAWDTQYF TGTGCCAGCAGCGTAGAAGCAGCGTGGGATACGCAGTATTTT
TRBJ1-2 . TRBV10-2 . CATGPLLIYGYTF TGCGCCACGGGACCCCTCCTGATCTATGGCTACACCTTC
TRBJ2-7 . TRBV27 . CASSLQGSYEQYF TGTGCCAGCAGTTTGCAGGGCTCCTACGAGCAGTACTTC
TRBJ1-5 . TRBV4-3 . CASSQDWGGNQPQHF TGCGCCAGCAGCCAAGATTGGGGAGGCAATCAGCCCCAGCATTTT
TRBJ1-5 . TRBV28 few CASSLAGDDQPQHF TGTGCCAGCAGTTTAGCGGGGGACGACCAGCCCCAGCATTTT
TRBJ2-7 TRBD1 TRBV5-5 . CASSFGQGANEQYF TGTGCCAGCAGCTTTGGACAGGGGGCTAACGAGCAGTACTTC
TRBJ1-1 TRBD1 TRBV9 . CASSPGGGGTEAFF TGTGCCAGCAGCCCAGGGGGTGGAGGCACTGAAGCTTTCTTT
TRBJ1-1 . TRBV11-2 . CASSLFLEGGSEAFF TGTGCCAGCAGCTTATTTCTCGAGGGGGGATCTGAAGCTTTCTTT
TRBJ1-1 . TRBV5-8 once CASSLGPEAFF TGTGCCAGCAGCTTGGGGCCTGAAGCTTTCTTT
TRBJ1-2 . TRBV14 . CASSLKHANYGYTF TGTGCCAGCAGCCTTAAACATGCTAACTATGGCTACACCTTC
TRBJ2-5 . TRBV4-1 . CASSQAIQGGGETQYF TGCGCCAGCAGCCAAGCTATACAGGGTGGAGGAGAGACCCAGTACTTC
TRBJ2-7 . TRBV27 . CASSSPGGYEQYF TGTGCCAGCAGTTCCCCCGGAGGTTACGAGCAGTACTTC
TRBJ2-7 . TRBV7-9 . CASSLTGGDSYEQYF TGTGCCAGCAGCTTAACTGGCGGGGACTCCTACGAGCAGTACTTC
TRBJ1-2 TRBD1 TRBV19 . CASSGGQGQNGYTF TGTGCCAGTAGTGGAGGCCAGGGACAGAACGGCTACACCTTC
TRBJ2-7 . TRBV18 . CASSPRSGPSYEQYF TGTGCCAGCTCACCACGGAGCGGGCCCTCCTACGAGCAGTACTTC
TRBJ1-2 . TRBV19 once CASRIRDLNYGYTF TGTGCCAGTAGAATACGGGACTTAAACTATGGCTACACCTTC
TRBJ2-7 . TRBV21-1 . CASSTRTASSYEQYF TGTGCCAGCAGCACAAGGACAGCAAGCTCCTACGAGCAGTACTTC
TRBJ2-3 TRBD1 TRBV15 . CATSSQGDNTQYF TGTGCCACCAGCAGTCAGGGGGATAATACGCAGTATTTT
TRBJ1-5 . TRBV6-5 . CASTPGPNSNQPQHF TGTGCCAGCACCCCCGGGCCTAATAGCAATCAGCCCCAGCATTTT
TRBJ2-7 TRBD1 TRBV7-9 . CASSPRRADRGDYEQYF TGTGCCAGCAGCCCCCGCCGGGCGGACAGGGGCGACTACGAGCAGTACTTC
TRBJ2-7 . TRBV4-1 . CASSQVYRAPYEQYF TGCGCCAGCAGCCAAGTGTACAGGGCCCCCTACGAGCAGTACTTC
TRBJ2-7 TRBD2 TRBV27 . CASGGRENYEQYF TGTGCCAGCGGTGGGAGGGAAAACTACGAGCAGTACTTC
TRBJ2-7 TRBD1 TRBV9 . CASSGQGRQYF TGTGCCAGCAGCGGACAGGGGCGGCAGTACTTC
TRBJ2-3 . TRBV19 . CASGWVDTQYF TGTGCCAGTGGGTGGGTAGATACGCAGTATTTT
TRBJ2-7 . TRBV4-3 . CASSQEGSGLYEQYF TGCGCCAGCAGCCAAGAGGGCAGCGGCCTCTACGAGCAGTACTTC
TRBJ2-3 . TRBV11-2 . CASSSLELGADTQYF TGTGCCAGCAGCTCCCTAGAGCTTGGGGCAGATACGCAGTATTTT
TRBJ1-1 . TRBV19 . CASSPLREESTEAFF TGTGCCAGTAGTCCGCTCAGGGAGGAAAGCACTGAAGCTTTCTTT
TRBJ2-5 . TRBV13 . CASSLGLETQYF TGTGCCAGCAGCTTAGGCCTCGAGACCCAGTACTTC
TRBJ2-7 . TRBV27 . CASSITGLGEQYF TGTGCCAGCAGTATAACAGGTTTGGGAGAGCAGTACTTC
TRBJ2-1 . TRBV7-3 . CASSLTHKAAYNEQFF TGTGCCAGCAGCTTAACTCATAAGGCAGCCTACAATGAGCAGTTCTTC
TRBJ2-1 . TRBV10-1 . CASSGPWDEQFF TGCGCCAGCAGTGGTCCCTGGGATGAGCAGTTCTTC
TRBJ2-7 TRBD1 TRBV15 once CATSWTGGYEQYF TGTGCCACCTCCTGGACAGGGGGATACGAGCAGTACTTC
TRBJ1-5 TRBD1 TRBV6-1 . CASSEPPGTGGFNQPQHF TGTGCCAGCAGTGAGCCCCCCGGGACAGGGGGCTTCAATCAGCCCCAGCATTTT
TRBJ2-2 TRBD2 TRBV5-4 . CASTPGAGGPYTGELFF TGTGCCAGCACCCCAGGCGCGGGAGGGCCTTACACCGGGGAGCTGTTTTTT
TRBJ2-7 . TRBV29-1 . CSVATGAFYEQYF TGCAGCGTGGCTACCGGGGCCTTCTACGAGCAGTACTTC
TRBJ2-7 . TRBV7-2 . CASSFVHTTTYEQYF TGTGCCAGCAGCTTTGTCCATACTACTACCTACGAGCAGTACTTC
TRBJ2-7 TRBD2 TRBV2 . CASSEGLAEGSYEQYF TGTGCCAGCAGTGAAGGACTAGCTGAAGGCTCCTACGAGCAGTACTTC